This TCR beta chain was obtained from a study of spatial heterogeneity in lung cancer. This clonotype was picked up many times. Antigen unknown. Broader study findings: In blood, ubiquitous expanded tumor TCRs appeared more at resection than follow-up.

TCRdb re-derived calls from the 5' RACE reads in MiXCR, one entry per CDR3 protein. The table shows roughly 39,000 distinct CDR3 sequences, with around 7.5% occurring only once. Time point described: sample taken at primary tumor resection. Sequencing of whole RNA from tumor, nontumor lung or frozen PBMC involved no sorting. This material consisted of PBMCs, taken at surgery. This TCR was sampled from a male donor with early-stage non-small cell lung cancer.

The CDR3 DNA reads TGTGCCAGCTCTAGCGGGGGGGCCGATGGGGCCAACGTCCTGACTTTC. Translating it yields CASSSGGADGANVLTF. The chain combines TRBV28 with TRBJ2-6, with TRBD2 matching 12 bases. Unmatched junction bases numbered 5, after V lost 8 bases and J lost 3 bases. This CDR3 has 16 residues. Germline V gene data show CDR1 as MDHEN and CDR2 as SYDVKM. Full variable domain (rest looked up from reference TRBV28 and TRBJ2-6): DVKVTQSSRYLVKRTGEKVFLECVQDMDHENMFWYRQDPGLGLRLIYFSYDVKMKEKGDIPEGYSVSREKKERFSLILESASTNQTSMYLCASSSGGADGANVLTFGAGSRLTVL.